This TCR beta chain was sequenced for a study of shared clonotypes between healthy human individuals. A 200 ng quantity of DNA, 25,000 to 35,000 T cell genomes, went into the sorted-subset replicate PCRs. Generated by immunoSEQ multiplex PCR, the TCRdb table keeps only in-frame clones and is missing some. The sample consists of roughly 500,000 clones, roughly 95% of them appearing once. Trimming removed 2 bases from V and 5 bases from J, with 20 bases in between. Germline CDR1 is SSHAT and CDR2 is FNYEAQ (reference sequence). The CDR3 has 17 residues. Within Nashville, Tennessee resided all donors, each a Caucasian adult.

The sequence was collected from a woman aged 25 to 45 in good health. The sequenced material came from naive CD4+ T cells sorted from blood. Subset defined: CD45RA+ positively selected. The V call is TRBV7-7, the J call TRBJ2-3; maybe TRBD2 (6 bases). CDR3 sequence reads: CASSLNPLASGGDTQYF. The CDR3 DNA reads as TGTGCCAGCAGCTTAAACCCACTAGCCTCTGGGGGAGATACGCAGTATTTT.